This T cell receptor (beta chain) comes out of a study of CD8+CD57+ T cells in acquired aplastic anemia. As for the study in general: Isolated CD4+ and CD8+ cells, once sorted, yielded DNA averaging around 3 ug.

Genomic DNA served as template for TCR beta VDJ and CDR3 profiling. MiXCR, run by TCRdb on the reads, gives a single entry per CDR3 protein. The sample carries 150,000 to 200,000 distinct CDR3 sequences, around 43% recorded once. Study outcomes and limitations: Between the patient and control groups, CD8+ Simpson's diversity did not differ significantly. Overlap between patients and controls comprised twenty-nine CD8+ CDR3 sequences.

The CDR3 sequence is 13 residues long. Trimming removed 4 bases from V and 4 bases from J; junction bases left unmatched: 3. Germline loops: CDR1 SGHRS, CDR2 YFSETQ. Selection for sequencing was limited to patients who had shown CD8+CD57+ cell expansion by flow cytometry. Among the patients, all had severe acquired aplastic anemia. This clonotype was detected many times. Its matching antigen is unknown. Sequenced: sorted CD4+, CD8+, or CD8+CD57+ T cells (not recorded which) from PBMCs. This TCR was recovered from a human donor with aplastic anemia. The gene calls are TRBV5-1 and TRBJ1-1; 8 bases match TRBD1. This CDR3 reads CASSRQGATEAFF. Here the CDR3 DNA reads TGCGCCAGCAGCAGGCAGGGGGCCACTGAAGCTTTCTTT.